This T cell receptor (beta chain) originates from a study of vaccination and CD4 T cells after COVID-19. Sequence data for DNA of cultured CD4+ T cells were generated by the Oncomine TCR Beta short-read assay. TCRdb ran MiXCR on the PCR reads and lists one entry per CDR3 protein. Of 20,000 to 25,000 distinct CDR3 sequences in the sample, under 60% are singletons; the top ten hold around 9.5%. V shed 6 bases, J shed 2 bases, and the junction held 5 bases outside the gene matches. This CDR3 has 16 amino acids. The germline CDR1 and CDR2 sequences are MNHEY and SMNVEV (reference sequence). Treatment described: roughly 10-day PBMC culture with coronavirus spike peptide pools or control peptides (ViraFEST assay). To note about this clonotype: Its matching antigen is unknown.

What was sequenced was CD4+ T cells from blood, cultured in vitro. The source of this sequence is a human donor who had recovered from COVID-19. The V gene is TRBV27, the J gene TRBJ2-6, with TRBD1 matching over 9 bases. CDR3 amino acids: CASRLTGGAGANVLTF. The CDR3, as DNA: TGTGCCAGCAGACTTACAGGGGGCGCTGGGGCCAACGTCCTGACTTTC.